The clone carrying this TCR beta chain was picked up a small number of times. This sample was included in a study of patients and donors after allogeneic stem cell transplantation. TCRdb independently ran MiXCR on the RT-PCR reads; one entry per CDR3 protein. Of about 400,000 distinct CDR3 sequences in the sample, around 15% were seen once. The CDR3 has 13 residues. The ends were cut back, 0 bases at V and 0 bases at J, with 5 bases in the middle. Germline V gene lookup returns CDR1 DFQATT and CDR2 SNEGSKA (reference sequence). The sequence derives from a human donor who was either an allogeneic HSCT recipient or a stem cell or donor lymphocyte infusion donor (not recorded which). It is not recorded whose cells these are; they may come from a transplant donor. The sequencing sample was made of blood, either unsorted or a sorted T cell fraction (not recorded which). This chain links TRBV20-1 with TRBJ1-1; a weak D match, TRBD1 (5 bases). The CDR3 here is CSARDRVNTEAFF. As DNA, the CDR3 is TGCAGTGCTAGAGACAGGGTGAACACTGAAGCTTTCTTT.